The table lists the clone carrying this T cell receptor beta chain with a count of one. The antigen is unknown. The data were obtained in a study of cytomegalovirus exposure and HLA in healthy donors. Whole-study context: Inside one of the first data releases sat around 86 million unique TCRs taken from HLA-typed donors.

Researchers ran the PCR with 60 Vbeta and 13 Jbeta primers. Sequencing was performed with immunoSEQ multiplex PCR; in TCRdb, only in-frame clones are kept and a portion is missing. The sample consists of 150,000 to 200,000 clones, around 80% of them appearing once. Points from the study as a whole: Presence/absence analysis assumed near-uniform sequencing depth across donors. In a later analysis, compared with equally common non-associated chains, HLA-associated beta chains were more expanded.

Germline CDR1 SGHNT, CDR2 YYREEE (reference sequence). Unmatched junction bases numbered 15, after V lost 4 bases and J lost 8 bases. The CDR3 is 16 residues long. The receptor's source is a human donor in good health. The specimen was PBMCs. The chain couples TRBV5-4 to TRBJ2-1, with 7 nucleotides matching TRBD2. CDR3 sequence: CASSPFTSEVWDEQFF. CDR3 sequence (DNA): TGTGCCAGCAGCCCATTTACTAGCGAGGTATGGGATGAGCAGTTCTTC.